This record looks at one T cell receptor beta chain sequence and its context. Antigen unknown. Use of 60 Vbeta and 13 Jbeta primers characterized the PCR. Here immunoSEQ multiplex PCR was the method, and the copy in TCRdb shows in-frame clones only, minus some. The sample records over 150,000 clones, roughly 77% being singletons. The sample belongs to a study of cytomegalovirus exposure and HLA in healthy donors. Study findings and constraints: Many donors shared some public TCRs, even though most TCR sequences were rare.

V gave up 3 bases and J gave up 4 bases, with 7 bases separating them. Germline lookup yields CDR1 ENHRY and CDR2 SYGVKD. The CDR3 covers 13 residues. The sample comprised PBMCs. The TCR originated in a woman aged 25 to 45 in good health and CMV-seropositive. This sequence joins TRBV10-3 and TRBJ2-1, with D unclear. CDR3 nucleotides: TGTGCCATCAGTGAACCTCAGTACAATGAGCAGTTCTTC. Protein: CAISEPQYNEQFF.